The rows below give T cell receptor beta chains drawn from one sample of a study of tumor and adjacent non-tumor tissue in lung cancer. TCRdb reprocessed the multiplex PCR reads via MiXCR and lists one record per CDR3 protein. The sample consists of approximately 77,000 distinct CDR3 sequences, 80% to 90% of them appearing once. The sample was distant non-tumor lung tissue. Receptors were obtained from a man in his sixties with non-small cell lung cancer. CDR3s include the opening cysteine and the closing phenylalanine or tryptophan. Fields, in order: D gene, clone size, J gene, V gene, CDR3 DNA, CDR3 protein. D genes are given only for firm matches. Rows give clone size only sometimes, using once, few, many, or a class for an expanded clone.

d_call: .; clone_size: .; j_call: TRBJ2-7; v_call: TRBV29-1; cdr3_nt: TGCACCGTTGACCCGGGAAACCGGGGGACCTACGAGCAGTACTTC; cdr3_aa: CTVDPGNRGTYEQYF
d_call: .; clone_size: .; j_call: TRBJ2-1; v_call: TRBV6-2/TRBV6-3; cdr3_nt: TGTGTCATCACCGACCGGACAGACCGCAATGAGCAGTTCTTC; cdr3_aa: CVITDRTDRNEQFF
d_call: .; clone_size: .; j_call: TRBJ2-1; v_call: TRBV6-4; cdr3_nt: TGTGCCAGCATTAAGCAGGCACCCCCGGATGGGAATGAGCAGTTCTTC; cdr3_aa: CASIKQAPPDGNEQFF
d_call: TRBD2; clone_size: many; j_call: TRBJ2-5; v_call: TRBV20-1; cdr3_nt: TGCAGTGCTACGGGACTAGCGAAAGAGACCCAGTACTTC; cdr3_aa: CSATGLAKETQYF
d_call: .; clone_size: .; j_call: TRBJ2-3; v_call: TRBV29-1; cdr3_nt: TGCAGCGTCCGTCTGCGGCTAGCAGGGGGGATGCAGTATTTT; cdr3_aa: CSVRLRLAGGMQYF
d_call: .; clone_size: once; j_call: TRBJ2-5; v_call: TRBV11-2; cdr3_nt: TGTGCCAGCAGCTCTCTAGGGGAAGGGACCCAATACTTC; cdr3_aa: CASSSLGEGTQYF
d_call: TRBD1; clone_size: .; j_call: TRBJ1-5; v_call: TRBV12-3/TRBV12-4; cdr3_nt: TGTGCCAGCAGTCCTCAGGGGGGAAGCAATCAACCCCATCATTTT; cdr3_aa: CASSPQGGSNQPHHF
d_call: .; clone_size: .; j_call: TRBJ2-7; v_call: TRBV6-5; cdr3_nt: TGTGTCAGCAGTTACCGGGACGCGGGAATCTACGAGAAGTACTTC; cdr3_aa: CVSSYRDAGIYEKYF
d_call: .; clone_size: .; j_call: TRBJ2-1; v_call: TRBV7-2; cdr3_nt: TGTGTCAGCAGCTTGACCGTAAGCTCCTACAATGAGCAGTTCTTC; cdr3_aa: CVSSLTVSSYNEQFF
d_call: .; clone_size: many; j_call: TRBJ2-7; v_call: TRBV20-1; cdr3_nt: TGCAGTGCTAGCGGGAGCGGCTACGAGCAGTACTTC; cdr3_aa: CSASGSGYEQYF
d_call: .; clone_size: .; j_call: TRBJ2-6; v_call: TRBV11-2; cdr3_nt: TGTGCCGGCAGCTCAGTTCCAAAGGACAGACCCTCTGGGGCCAAGGTCCTGACTTTC; cdr3_aa: CAGSSVPKDRPSGAKVLTF